This entry describes one T cell receptor (beta chain). Its target is unknown. The sample is drawn from a study of T-cell memory formation after mild COVID-19. Study-wide context: TCR clusters were mostly donor specific.

Findings and caveats of the study: Clones shrinking from day 15 to 85 showed even CD4/CD8 mixes; later expanders tilted CD4+. CD4+ contracting clones lay mainly in CM and EM, CD8+ ones in EMRA.

V lost 5 bases, J lost 2 bases, and 12 bases stayed unmatched. Germline CDR1 and CDR2: LNHDA and SQIVND (reference sequence). This CDR3 contains 17 residues. TCRdb reprocessed the 5' RACE reads with MiXCR, giving one entry per CDR3 protein. Of roughly 170,000 distinct CDR3 sequences in the sample, about 18% were seen once. The V call is TRBV19, the J call TRBJ2-3; 8 bases are a match to TRBD2. Sequencing used PBMCs or a T cell subset sorted from them (not recorded which). This clonotype was obtained from a man between 18 and 29 years old who had mild COVID-19 (a few samples of this study predate the infection). Cell type and time point are not known. As DNA, the CDR3 is TGTGCCAGTAGTTCGGGTTTAGCGGGGTCCCTCACAGATACGCAGTATTTT. Its translation: CASSSGLAGSLTDTQYF. Based on the CDR3 plus reference TRBV19 and TRBJ2-3, the full variable domain is DGGITQSPKYLFRKEGQNVTLSCEQNLNHDAMYWYRQDPGQGLRLIYYSQIVNDFQKGDIAEGYSVSREKKESFPLTVTSAQKNPTAFYLCASSSGLAGSLTDTQYFGPGTRLTVL.